This TCR beta chain was recovered during a study of T cells after yellow fever vaccination. Findings and limits, study-wide: Clonotypes appearing in both CD4 and CD8 compartments existed, and their share was small. Post-booster reappearance was seen for most primary-vaccination clones (just over 95% CD4, around 88% CD8). A secondary response was less intense yet reached its peak sooner, at day 5 versus 15.

Each CDR3 protein is one row after TCRdb ran MiXCR on the 5' RACE reads. The sample consists of under 400,000 distinct CDR3 sequences, around 13% of them appearing once. From germline, CDR1 is DFQATT and CDR2 SNEGSKA (reference sequence). The CDR3 extends over 14 amino acids. The V end was cut by 0 bases, the J end by 5 bases, with 12 bases between. As to this clonotype: The target antigen is unknown.

The chain employs TRBV20-1 and TRBJ2-3, with a weak D call TRBD1 (6 bases). The TCR originated in a man aged 18 to 29 who received the YFV17D yellow fever vaccine. Sequenced material: CD4+ T cells sorted from PBMCs, taken 15 days after the yellow fever booster vaccination. The CDR3: CSARDRRGQDTQYF. The CDR3 DNA is TGCAGTGCTAGAGATCGCAGGGGACAAGATACGCAGTATTTT.